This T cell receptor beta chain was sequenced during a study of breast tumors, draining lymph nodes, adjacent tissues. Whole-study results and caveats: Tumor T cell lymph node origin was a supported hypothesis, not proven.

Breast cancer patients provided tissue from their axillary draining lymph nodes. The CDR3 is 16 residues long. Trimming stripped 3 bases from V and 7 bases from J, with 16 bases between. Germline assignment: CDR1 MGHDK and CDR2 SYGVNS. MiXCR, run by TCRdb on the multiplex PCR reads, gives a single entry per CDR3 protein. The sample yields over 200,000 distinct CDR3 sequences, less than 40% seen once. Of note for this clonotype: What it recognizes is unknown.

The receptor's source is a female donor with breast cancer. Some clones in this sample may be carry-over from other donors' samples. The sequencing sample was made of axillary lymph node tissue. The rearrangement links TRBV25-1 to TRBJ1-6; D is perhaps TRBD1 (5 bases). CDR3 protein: CASSDGTDLGNSPLHF. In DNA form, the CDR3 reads TGTGCCAGCAGTGACGGGACGGACTTAGGGAATTCACCCCTCCACTTT.